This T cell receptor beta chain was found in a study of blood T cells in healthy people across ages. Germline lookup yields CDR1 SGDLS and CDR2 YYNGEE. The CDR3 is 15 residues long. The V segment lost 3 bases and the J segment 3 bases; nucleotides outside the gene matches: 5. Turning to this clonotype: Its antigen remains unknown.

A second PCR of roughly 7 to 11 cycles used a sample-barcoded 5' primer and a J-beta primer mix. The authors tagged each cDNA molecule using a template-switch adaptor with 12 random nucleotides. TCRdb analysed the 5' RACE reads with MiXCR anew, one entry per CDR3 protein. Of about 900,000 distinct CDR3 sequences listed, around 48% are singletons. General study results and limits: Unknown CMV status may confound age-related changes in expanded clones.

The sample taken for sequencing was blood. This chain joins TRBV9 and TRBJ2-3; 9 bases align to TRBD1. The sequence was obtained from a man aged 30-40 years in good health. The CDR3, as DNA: TGTGCCAGCAGCGCCCTGACAGGGGGAACAGATACGCAGTATTTT. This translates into CASSALTGGTDTQYF. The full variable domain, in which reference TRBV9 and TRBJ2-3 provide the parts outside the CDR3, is DSGVTQTPKHLITATGQRVTLRCSPRSGDLSVYWYQQSLDQGLQFLIQYYNGEERAKGNILERFSAQQFPDLHSELNLSSLELGDSALYFCASSALTGGTDTQYFGPGTRLTVL.